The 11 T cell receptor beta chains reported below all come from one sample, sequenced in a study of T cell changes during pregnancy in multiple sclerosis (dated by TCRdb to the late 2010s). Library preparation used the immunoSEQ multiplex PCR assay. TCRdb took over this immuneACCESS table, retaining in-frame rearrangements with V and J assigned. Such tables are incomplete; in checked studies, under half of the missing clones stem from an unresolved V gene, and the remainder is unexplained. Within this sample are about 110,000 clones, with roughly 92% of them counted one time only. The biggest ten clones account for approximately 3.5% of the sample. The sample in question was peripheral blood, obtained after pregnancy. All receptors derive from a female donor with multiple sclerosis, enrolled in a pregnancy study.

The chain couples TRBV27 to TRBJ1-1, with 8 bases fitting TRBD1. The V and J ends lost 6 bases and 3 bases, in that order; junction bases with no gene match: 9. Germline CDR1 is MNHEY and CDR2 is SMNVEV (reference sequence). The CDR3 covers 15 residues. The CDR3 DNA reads TGTGCCAGCAGCAGAACGACAGGGGCGGACACTGAAGCTTTCTTT. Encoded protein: CASSRTTGADTEAFF.

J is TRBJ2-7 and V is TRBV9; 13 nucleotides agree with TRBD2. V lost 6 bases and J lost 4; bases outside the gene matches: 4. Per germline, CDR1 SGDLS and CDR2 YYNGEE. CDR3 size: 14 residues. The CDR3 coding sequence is TGTGCCAGCACTCCGGGACTAGCGGGATACGAGCAGTACTTC. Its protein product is CASTPGLAGYEQYF.

The CDR3 bases are TGCGCCAGCTCATTGCTTAGCGGGGGGGCGGAGGCAGAGACCCAGTACTTC. It specifies CASSLLSGGAEAETQYF. The rearrangement uses TRBV5-1 and TRBJ2-5, with 11 nucleotides matching TRBD2. The J segment lost 4 bases and the V segment lost 7 bases, leaving 15 bases of the junction unmatched. Germline V gives CDR1 SGHRS, CDR2 YFSETQ. The CDR3 contains 17 residues.

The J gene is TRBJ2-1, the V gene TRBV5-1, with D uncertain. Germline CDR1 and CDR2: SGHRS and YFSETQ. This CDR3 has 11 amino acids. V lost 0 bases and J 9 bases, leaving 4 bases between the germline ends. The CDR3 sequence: CASSLAVEQFF. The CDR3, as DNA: TGCGCCAGCAGCTTGGCGGTTGAGCAGTTCTTC.

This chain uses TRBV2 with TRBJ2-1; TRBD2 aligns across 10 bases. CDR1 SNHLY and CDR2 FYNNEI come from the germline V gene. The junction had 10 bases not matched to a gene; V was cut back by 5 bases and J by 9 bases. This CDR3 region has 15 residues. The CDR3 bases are TGTGCCAGCAGTCTTCTAGCGGGGGCCAACAGTGAGCAGTTCTTC. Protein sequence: CASSLLAGANSEQFF.

The CDR3: CASSLGGGPNEKLFF. The DNA for the CDR3 is TGTGCCAGCAGTTTAGGAGGGGGCCCTAATGAAAAACTGTTTTTT. The chain has TRBV9 and TRBJ1-4, with 7 positions matching TRBD1. Germline V lookup: CDR1 SGDLS, CDR2 YYNGEE. Trimming took 5 bases from V and 3 from J; bases not matched to a gene: 7. This CDR3 comprises 15 residues.

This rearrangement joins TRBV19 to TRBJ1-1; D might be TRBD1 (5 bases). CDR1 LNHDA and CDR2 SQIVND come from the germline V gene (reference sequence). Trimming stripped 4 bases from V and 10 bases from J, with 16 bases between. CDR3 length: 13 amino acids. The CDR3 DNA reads TGTGCCAGTAGTAAAGGACTCATCGGGGGAGCTTTCTTT. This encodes CASSKGLIGGAFF.

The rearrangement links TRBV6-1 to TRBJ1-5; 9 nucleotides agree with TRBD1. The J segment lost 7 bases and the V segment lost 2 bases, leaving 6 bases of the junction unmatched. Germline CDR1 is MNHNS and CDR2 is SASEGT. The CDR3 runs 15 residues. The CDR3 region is CASSETWTGVQPQHF. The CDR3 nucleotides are TGTGCCAGCAGTGAAACTTGGACAGGGGTCCAGCCCCAGCATTTT.

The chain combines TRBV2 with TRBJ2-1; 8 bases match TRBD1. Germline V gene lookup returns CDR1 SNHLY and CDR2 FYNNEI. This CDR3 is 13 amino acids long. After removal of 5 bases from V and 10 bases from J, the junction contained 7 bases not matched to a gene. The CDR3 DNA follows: TGTGCCAGCAGTCGTGACAGGGGTCCAGAGCAGTTCTTC. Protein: CASSRDRGPEQFF.

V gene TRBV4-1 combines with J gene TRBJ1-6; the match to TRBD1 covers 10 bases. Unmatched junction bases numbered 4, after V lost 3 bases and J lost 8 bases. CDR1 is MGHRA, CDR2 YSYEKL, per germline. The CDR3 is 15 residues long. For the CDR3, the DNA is TGCGCCAGCAGCCAGTGGGACAGGGGTTATTCACCCCTCCACTTT. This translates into CASSQWDRGYSPLHF.

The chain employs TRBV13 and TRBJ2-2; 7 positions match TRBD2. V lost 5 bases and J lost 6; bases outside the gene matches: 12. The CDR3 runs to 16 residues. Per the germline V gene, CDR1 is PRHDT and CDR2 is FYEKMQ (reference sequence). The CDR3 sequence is CASSTRSGTSAGELFF. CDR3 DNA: TGTGCCAGCAGCACCCGAAGCGGAACTAGCGCCGGGGAGCTGTTTTTT.